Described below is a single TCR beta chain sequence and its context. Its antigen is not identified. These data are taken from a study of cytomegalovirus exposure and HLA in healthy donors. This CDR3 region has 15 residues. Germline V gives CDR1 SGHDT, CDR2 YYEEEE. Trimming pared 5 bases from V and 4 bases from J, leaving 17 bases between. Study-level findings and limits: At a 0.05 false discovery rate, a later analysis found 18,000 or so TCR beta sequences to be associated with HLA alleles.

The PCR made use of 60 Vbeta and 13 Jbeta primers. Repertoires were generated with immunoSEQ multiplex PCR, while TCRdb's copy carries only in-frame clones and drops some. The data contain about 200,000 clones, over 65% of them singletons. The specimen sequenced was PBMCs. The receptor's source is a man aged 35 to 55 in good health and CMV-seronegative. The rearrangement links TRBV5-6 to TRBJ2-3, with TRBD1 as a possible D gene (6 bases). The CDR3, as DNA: TGTGCCAGCAGGTCCCGCGGCAGGGGTGCAGATACGCAGTATTTT. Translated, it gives CASRSRGRGADTQYF.